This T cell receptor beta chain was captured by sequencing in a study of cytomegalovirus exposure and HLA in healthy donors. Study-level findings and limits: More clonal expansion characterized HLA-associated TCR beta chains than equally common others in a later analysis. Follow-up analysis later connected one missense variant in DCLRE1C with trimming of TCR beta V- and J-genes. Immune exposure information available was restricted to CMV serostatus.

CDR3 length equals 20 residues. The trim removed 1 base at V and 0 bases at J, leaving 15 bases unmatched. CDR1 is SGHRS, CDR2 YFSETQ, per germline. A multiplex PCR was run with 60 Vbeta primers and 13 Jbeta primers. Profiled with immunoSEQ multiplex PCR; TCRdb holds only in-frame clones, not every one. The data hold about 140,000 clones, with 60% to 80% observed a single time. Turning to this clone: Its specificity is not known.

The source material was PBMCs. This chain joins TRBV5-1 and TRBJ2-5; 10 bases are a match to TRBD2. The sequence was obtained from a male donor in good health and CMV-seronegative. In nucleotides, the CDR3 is TGCGCCAGCAGCTTGAGCCCACTTTCGGAACTAGCGGGGTACCAAGAGACCCAGTACTTC. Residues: CASSLSPLSELAGYQETQYF.